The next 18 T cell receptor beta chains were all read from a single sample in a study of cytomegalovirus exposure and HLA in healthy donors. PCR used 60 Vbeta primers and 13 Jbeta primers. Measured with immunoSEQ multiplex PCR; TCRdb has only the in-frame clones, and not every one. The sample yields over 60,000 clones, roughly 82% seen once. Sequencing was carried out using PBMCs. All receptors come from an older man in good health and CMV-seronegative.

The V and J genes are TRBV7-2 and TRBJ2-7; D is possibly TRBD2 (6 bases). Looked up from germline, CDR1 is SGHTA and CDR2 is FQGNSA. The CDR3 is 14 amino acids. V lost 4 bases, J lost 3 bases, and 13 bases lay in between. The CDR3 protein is CASSSQGLNYEQYF. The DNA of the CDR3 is TGTGCCAGCAGCTCTCAGGGACTCAACTACGAGCAGTACTTC.

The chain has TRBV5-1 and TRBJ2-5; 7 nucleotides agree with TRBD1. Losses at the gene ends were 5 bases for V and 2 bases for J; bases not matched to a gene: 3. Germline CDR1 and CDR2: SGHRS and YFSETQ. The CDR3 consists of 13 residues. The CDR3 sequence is CASREDRQETQYF. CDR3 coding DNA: TGCGCCAGCAGAGAGGACAGGCAAGAGACCCAGTACTTC.

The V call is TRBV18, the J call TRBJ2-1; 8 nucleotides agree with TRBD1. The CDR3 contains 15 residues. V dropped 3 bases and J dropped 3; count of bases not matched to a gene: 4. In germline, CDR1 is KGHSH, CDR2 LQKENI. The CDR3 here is CASSPDREYYNEQFF. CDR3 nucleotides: TGTGCCAGCTCACCGGACAGGGAGTACTACAATGAGCAGTTCTTC.

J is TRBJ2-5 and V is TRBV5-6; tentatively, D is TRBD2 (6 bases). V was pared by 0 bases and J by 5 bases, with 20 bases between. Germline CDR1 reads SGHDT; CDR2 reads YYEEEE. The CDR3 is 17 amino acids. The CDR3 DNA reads TGTGCCAGCAGCTTGGTTGGGACTTGGGACTCACGGGAGACCCAGTACTTC. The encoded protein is CASSLVGTWDSRETQYF.

The CDR3, as DNA: TGTGCCAGCAGCCAAGGACTATTCGGTGGAGGGCAGTACTTC. Protein: CASSQGLFGGGQYF. This chain uses TRBV14 with TRBJ2-7; tentatively, D is TRBD2 (5 bases). There are 14 residues in the CDR3. CDR1 is SGHDN, CDR2 FVKESK, per germline. V lost 1 base, J lost 9 bases, and 16 bases lay in between.

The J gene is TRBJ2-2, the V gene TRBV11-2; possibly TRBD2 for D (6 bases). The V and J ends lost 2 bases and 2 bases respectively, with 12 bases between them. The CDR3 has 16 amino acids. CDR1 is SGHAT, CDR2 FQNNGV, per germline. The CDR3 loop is CASSLFAGFNTGELFF. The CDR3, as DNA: TGTGCCAGCAGCTTATTCGCGGGATTCAACACCGGGGAGCTGTTTTTT.

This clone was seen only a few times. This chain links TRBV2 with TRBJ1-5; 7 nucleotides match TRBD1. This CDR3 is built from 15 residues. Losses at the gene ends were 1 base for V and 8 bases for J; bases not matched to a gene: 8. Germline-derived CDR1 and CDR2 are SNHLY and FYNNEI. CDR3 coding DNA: TGTGCCAGCAGTGAAGTGCGGGACAGATGGGAGCCCCAGCATTTT. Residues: CASSEVRDRWEPQHF. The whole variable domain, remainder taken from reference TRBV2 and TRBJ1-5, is EPEVTQTPSHQVTQMGQEVILRCVPISNHLYFYWYRQILGQKVEFLVSFYNNEISEKSEIFDDQFSVERPDGSNFTLKIRSTKLEDSAMYFCASSEVRDRWEPQHFGDGTRLSIL.

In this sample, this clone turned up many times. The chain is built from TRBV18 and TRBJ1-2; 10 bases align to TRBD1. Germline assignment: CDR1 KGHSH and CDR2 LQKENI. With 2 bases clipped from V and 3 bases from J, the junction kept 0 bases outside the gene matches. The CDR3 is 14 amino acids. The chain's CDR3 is CASSPGQGDYGYTF. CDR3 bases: TGTGCCAGCTCACCAGGACAGGGGGACTATGGCTACACCTTC.

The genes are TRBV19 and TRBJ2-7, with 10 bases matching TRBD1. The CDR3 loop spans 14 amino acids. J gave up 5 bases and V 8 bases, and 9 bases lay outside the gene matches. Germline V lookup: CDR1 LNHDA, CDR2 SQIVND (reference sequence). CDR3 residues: CASRQGAAADEQYF. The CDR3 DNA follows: TGTGCCAGTCGACAGGGGGCAGCGGCTGACGAGCAGTACTTC.

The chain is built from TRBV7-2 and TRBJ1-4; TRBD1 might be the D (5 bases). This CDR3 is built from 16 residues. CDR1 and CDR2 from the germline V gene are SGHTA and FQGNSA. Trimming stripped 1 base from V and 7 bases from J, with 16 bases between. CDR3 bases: TGTGCCAGCAGCTTAGTCCCCGCGCAGGGTCCTGAAAAACTGTTTTTT. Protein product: CASSLVPAQGPEKLFF.

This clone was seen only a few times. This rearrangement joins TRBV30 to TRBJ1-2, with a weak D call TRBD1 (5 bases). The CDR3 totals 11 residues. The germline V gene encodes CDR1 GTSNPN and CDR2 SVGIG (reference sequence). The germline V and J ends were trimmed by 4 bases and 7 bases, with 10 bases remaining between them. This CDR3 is CAWTQGGGYTF. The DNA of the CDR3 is TGTGCCTGGACTCAGGGAGGTGGCTACACCTTC. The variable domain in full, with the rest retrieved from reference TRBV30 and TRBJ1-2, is SQTIHQWPATLVQPVGSPLSLECTVEGTSNPNLYWYRQAAGRGLQLLFYSVGIGQISSEVPQNLSASRPQDRQFILSSKKLLLSDSGFYLCAWTQGGGYTFGSGTRLTVV.

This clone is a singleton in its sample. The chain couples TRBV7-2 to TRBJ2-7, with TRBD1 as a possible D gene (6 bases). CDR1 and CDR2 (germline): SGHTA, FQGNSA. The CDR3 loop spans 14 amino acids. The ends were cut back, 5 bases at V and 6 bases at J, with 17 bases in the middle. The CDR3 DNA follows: TGTGCCAGCAGCCGAGCAGGGGTGCCCACCGAGCAGTACTTC. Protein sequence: CASSRAGVPTEQYF.

As DNA, the CDR3 is TGTGCCAGCAGTCGCCGTCTAGCTCGAGAGACCCAGTACTTC. Protein product: CASSRRLARETQYF. The V gene is TRBV7-2, the J gene TRBJ2-5; possible D gene TRBD2, 5 bases. Trimming cost V 6 bases and J 4 bases, with 15 bases left between them. The germline V gene encodes CDR1 SGHTA and CDR2 FQGNSA. The CDR3 consists of 14 residues.

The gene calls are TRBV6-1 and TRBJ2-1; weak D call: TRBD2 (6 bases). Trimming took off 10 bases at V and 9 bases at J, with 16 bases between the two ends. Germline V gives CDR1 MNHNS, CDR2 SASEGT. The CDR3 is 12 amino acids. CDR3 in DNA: TGTGCCACCTTTGGGGGGTCGGGTGAGCAGTTCTTC. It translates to CATFGGSGEQFF.

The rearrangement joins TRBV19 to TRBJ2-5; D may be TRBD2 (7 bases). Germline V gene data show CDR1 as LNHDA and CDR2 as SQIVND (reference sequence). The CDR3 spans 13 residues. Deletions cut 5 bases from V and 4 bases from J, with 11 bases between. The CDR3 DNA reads TGTGCCAGTAGTTTAGGGGGGGGAGAGACCCAGTACTTC. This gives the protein CASSLGGGETQYF.

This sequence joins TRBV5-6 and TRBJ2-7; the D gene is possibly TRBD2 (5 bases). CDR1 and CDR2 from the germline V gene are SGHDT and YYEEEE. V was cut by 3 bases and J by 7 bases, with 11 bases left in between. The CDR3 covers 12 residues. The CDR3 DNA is TGTGCCAGCAGCTCGGACTTCCGAGAGCAGTACTTC. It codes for CASSSDFREQYF.

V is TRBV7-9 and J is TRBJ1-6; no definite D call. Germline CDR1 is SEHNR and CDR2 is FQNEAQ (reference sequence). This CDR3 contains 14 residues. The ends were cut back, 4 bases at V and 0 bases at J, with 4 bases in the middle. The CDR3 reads CASSSHSYNSPLHF. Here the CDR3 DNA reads TGTGCCAGCAGCTCCCACTCCTATAATTCACCCCTCCACTTT. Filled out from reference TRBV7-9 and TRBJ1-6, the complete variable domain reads DTGVSQNPRHKITKRGQNVTFRCDPISEHNRLYWYRQTLGQGPEFLTYFQNEAQLEKSRLLSDRFSAERPKGSFSTLEIQRTEQGDSAMYLCASSSHSYNSPLHFGNGTRLTVT.

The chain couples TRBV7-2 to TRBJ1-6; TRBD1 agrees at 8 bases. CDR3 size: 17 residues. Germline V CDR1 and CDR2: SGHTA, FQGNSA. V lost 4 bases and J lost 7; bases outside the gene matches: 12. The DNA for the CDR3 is TGTGCCAGCAGCTCCGGACAGGGTTGGGATGGGAATTCACCCCTCCACTTT. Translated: CASSSGQGWDGNSPLHF.